A selection of T cell receptor beta chains follows, all from one sample in a study of tumor-infiltrating lymphocytes in primary liver carcinoma. Each CDR3 protein gets one entry after TCRdb re-called the multiplex PCR reads with MiXCR. The data hold nearly 200,000 distinct CDR3 sequences, with about 65% observed a single time. Sequencing was carried out using peripheral blood. These receptors came from a woman aged 55 to 70 with primary liver carcinoma and hepatitis B virus infection. Both conserved end residues are part of each CDR3. A D gene is named only where the DNA matches it firmly. Clone size appears in some rows only: once, few, many, or a class for an expanded clone.

V,D,J,size,DNA,CDR3
TRBV5-6,NA,TRBJ2-3,NA,TGTGCCGGCAGCTTAGTTCCAGGGGTGGGAGATACGCAGTATTTT,CAGSLVPGVGDTQYF
TRBV4-2,TRBD1,TRBJ2-7,NA,TGTGCCAGCAGCCAAGGGACAGGCACCTACGAGCAGTACTTC,CASSQGTGTYEQYF
TRBV5-1,NA,TRBJ2-3,NA,TGCGCCAGCAGCCGGGACGGCACAGATACGCAGTATTTT,CASSRDGTDTQYF
TRBV4-2,NA,TRBJ2-7,NA,TGTGCCAGCAGTCACAGCTGGAGGGCCTACGAGCAGTATTTC,CASSHSWRAYEQYF
TRBV6-5,NA,TRBJ1-5,NA,TGTGCCAGCAATAGACCCGGGATCGGTCAGCCCCAGCATTTT,CASNRPGIGQPQHF
TRBV11-3,TRBD1,TRBJ2-1,few,TGTGCCAGCAGCTCCGGGACAGGTTCTCGGAGCTCCTACAATGAGCAGTTCTTC,CASSSGTGSRSSYNEQFF
TRBV6-5,NA,TRBJ2-7,once,TGTGCCAGCAGTTATTCGACGGAGACAGTCTCCTACGAGCATTACTTC,CASSYSTETVSYEHYF
TRBV11-2,TRBD1,TRBJ2-1,many,TGTGCCAGCAGCTTAGGCTTAGGAACAGGGGGCACTGAGCAGTTCTTC,CASSLGLGTGGTEQFF
TRBV6-5,TRBD2,TRBJ2-7,many,TGTGCCAGCAGTTACGGGCGGGGGGCCTACGAGCAGTACTTC,CASSYGRGAYEQYF
TRBV5-1,NA,TRBJ1-2,NA,TGCGCCAGCAGCCTGAACAGGGCCGCCTATGGCCACACCTTC,CASSLNRAAYGHTF
TRBV6-1,NA,TRBJ2-1,many,TGTGCCAGCCCTAGCAAGAAACCTACTACCTACAATGAGCAGTTCTTC,CASPSKKPTTYNEQFF
TRBV28,NA,TRBJ2-7,few,TGTGCCAGCAGTTGGATGGGCTACGAGCAGTACTTC,CASSWMGYEQYF
TRBV11-2,TRBD2,TRBJ2-3,NA,TGTGCCAGCAGCGCAATGACTAGCGGGAGGGGAGGAACAGATACGCTGTATTTT,CASSAMTSGRGGTDTLYF
TRBV6-1,NA,TRBJ2-7,NA,TGTGTCAGCAGTGCGGAGGGGGGGGTCTACGAGCAGTACTTC,CVSSAEGGVYEQYF
TRBV29-1,NA,TRBJ2-1,many,TGCAGCGTTGAAGGGGTGGGGGAGCAGTTCTTC,CSVEGVGEQFF
TRBV6-1,TRBD1,TRBJ1-1,few,TGTGCCAGCGAACCAATAGGGGGCTGGACTGAAGCTTTCTTT,CASEPIGGWTEAFF
TRBV11-1,NA,TRBJ2-3,NA,TGTGCCAGCAGCTCATGGACCGGGCTCGGCTCTACCATAGATACGCAGTATTTT,CASSSWTGLGSTIDTQYF
TRBV14,TRBD2,TRBJ2-7,few,TGTGCCAGCAGCCAAGGTTCTAGCGGGAGTTTGCAGTACTTC,CASSQGSSGSLQYF
TRBV11-2,NA,TRBJ2-5,NA,TGTGCCAGCAACTCGGGGCTGGGGTCGCAAGAGACCCAGTACTTC,CASNSGLGSQETQYF
TRBV11-2,NA,TRBJ1-3,NA,TGTGCCATCAGCCCCGGGGGGCGAAGAAACACCATATATTTT,CAISPGGRRNTIYF